This passage covers 29 T cell receptor beta chains from one sample sequenced in a study of OX40 agonist ivuxolimab in advanced cancers. Profiling relied on immunoSEQ multiplex PCR, and the TCRdb table lists in-frame clones only, not all of them. Of about 48,000 clones in the sample, 79% were seen once. Material: CD4+ or CD8+ T cells sorted from blood, obtained in a trial of the OX40 agonist ivuxolimab. Source of these receptors: an adult with an advanced solid tumor such as melanoma, head and neck, liver or kidney cancer.

The V gene is TRBV30, the J gene TRBJ2-5; 10 bases agree with TRBD1. From germline, CDR1 is GTSNPN and CDR2 SVGIG (reference sequence). The CDR3 consists of 14 residues. J was trimmed by 5 bases and V by 4 bases; bases with no gene match: 7. The CDR3 here is CAWTTGGAQETQYF. In nucleotides, the CDR3 is TGTGCCTGGACGACAGGGGGCGCTCAGGAGACCCAGTACTTC. Full variable domain (remainder filled in from reference TRBV30 and TRBJ2-5): SQTIHQWPATLVQPVGSPLSLECTVEGTSNPNLYWYRQAAGRGLQLLFYSVGIGQISSEVPQNLSASRPQDRQFILSSKKLLLSDSGFYLCAWTTGGAQETQYFGPGTRLLVL.

This clone occurred a few times. The gene calls are TRBV7-2 and TRBJ2-3; D unresolved. Germline values: CDR1 SGHTA, CDR2 FQGNSA. The CDR3 runs to 15 residues. Trimming left V 3 bases short and J 2 bases short, with 12 bases between. The DNA for the CDR3 is TGTGCCAGCAGCTTTATATCCAGGTCCACAGATACGCAGTATTTT. It encodes CASSFISRSTDTQYF. The variable domain in full, with the rest retrieved from reference TRBV7-2 and TRBJ2-3, is GAGVSQSPSNKVTEKGKDVELRCDPISGHTALYWYRQSLGQGLEFLIYFQGNSAPDKSGLPSDRFSAERTGGSVSTLTIQRTQQEDSAVYLCASSFISRSTDTQYFGPGTRLTVL.

The rearrangement joins TRBV6-1 to TRBJ2-2, with D perhaps TRBD2 (5 bases). V was trimmed by 0 bases and J by 0 bases, leaving 11 bases between them. Germline lookup yields CDR1 MNHNS and CDR2 SASEGT. The CDR3 sequence is 17 residues long. The CDR3 sequence: CASSEAEGWANTGELFF. The CDR3 DNA is TGTGCCAGCAGTGAAGCAGAGGGTTGGGCGAACACCGGGGAGCTGTTTTTT.

This chain links TRBV27 with TRBJ1-2; weak D call: TRBD1 (6 bases). V lost 6 bases and J 2 bases, leaving 13 bases between the germline ends. Germline V gene sequence: CDR1 MNHEY, CDR2 SMNVEV (reference sequence). The length of the CDR3 is 14 residues. CDR3 protein: CASSSPGVNYGYTF. The CDR3 nucleotides read TGTGCCAGCAGCTCCCCAGGGGTCAACTATGGCTACACCTTC.

The chain uses TRBV14 and TRBJ1-3; D is possibly TRBD1 (5 bases). This CDR3 region has 15 residues. From germline, CDR1 is SGHDN and CDR2 FVKESK. V dropped 1 base and J dropped 0 bases, with 7 bases sitting between them. The CDR3, as DNA: TGTGCCAGCAGCCAAGGGGACTTCTCTGGAAACACCATATATTTT. The encoded protein is CASSQGDFSGNTIYF.

The CDR3 DNA sequence: TGTGCCAGCAGCTTAGGGGCAACAAATCAGCCCCAGCATTTT. Translation: CASSLGATNQPQHF. The rearrangement links TRBV7-9 to TRBJ1-5; D uncertain. The ends were cut back, 1 base at V and 4 bases at J, with 8 bases in the middle. CDR3 length equals 14 residues. Germline V gene sequence: CDR1 SEHNR, CDR2 FQNEAQ (reference sequence).

This clone was seen once. The rearrangement links TRBV18 to TRBJ2-2; 11 nucleotides agree with TRBD1. Trimming removed 4 bases from V and 2 bases from J; junction bases left unmatched: 3. Germline V gene sequence: CDR1 KGHSH, CDR2 LQKENI. The CDR3 loop spans 16 amino acids. The CDR3 region is CASSRTGGYNTGELFF. CDR3 DNA: TGTGCCAGCTCACGGACAGGGGGCTACAACACCGGGGAGCTGTTTTTT.

V usage is TRBV7-2 and J usage is TRBJ2-7, with TRBD1 matching over 7 bases. The germline CDR1 and CDR2 sequences are SGHTA and FQGNSA. V lost 5 bases, J lost 6 bases, and 10 bases stayed unmatched. This CDR3 has 14 residues. The CDR3 protein is CASSRGTGVGEQYF. The DNA of the CDR3 is TGTGCCAGCAGCCGCGGAACAGGGGTTGGCGAGCAGTACTTC.

The chain is built from TRBV18 and TRBJ2-5; D gene uncertain. The closer fit of TRBJ2-7 to the DNA end suggests the J call may be wrong. The CDR3 has 14 amino acids. Germline assignment: CDR1 KGHSH and CDR2 LQKENI. CDR3 sequence reads: CASSPNPSPNEQYF. CDR3 bases: TGTGCCAGCTCACCAAACCCTAGTCCTAACGAGCAGTACTTC.

The chain links TRBV18 to TRBJ2-5; D ambiguous. Trimming took off 2 bases at V and 1 base at J, with 11 bases between the two ends. The length of the CDR3 is 15 residues. Germline lookup yields CDR1 KGHSH and CDR2 LQKENI. The CDR3: CASSPMLGSQETQYF. CDR3 nucleotides: TGTGCCAGCTCACCAATGTTGGGGTCCCAAGAGACCCAGTACTTC.

The chain couples TRBV7-9 to TRBJ1-6, with 9 bases identical to TRBD1. Germline CDR1 and CDR2: SEHNR and FQNEAQ (reference sequence). The ends lost 5 bases at V and 7 bases at J; junction bases unmatched: 9. There are 16 residues in the CDR3. This CDR3 is CASSLAGQGINSPLHF. DNA of the CDR3: TGTGCCAGCAGCCTCGCGGGACAGGGAATAAATTCACCCCTCCACTTT.

The chain links TRBV7-6 to TRBJ2-7; the D is unclear. CDR1 is SGHVS, CDR2 FNYEAQ, per germline. The V and J ends lost 2 bases and 3 bases respectively, with 8 bases between them. This CDR3 has 13 amino acids. The CDR3 reads CASSLLIGYEQYF. The CDR3 nucleotides are TGTGCCAGCAGCTTATTGATTGGCTACGAGCAGTACTTC.

Points on this clone: This sample also contains other DNA sequences that code for the same CDR3. The chain employs TRBV5-1 and TRBJ2-1; 13 bases match TRBD2. The germline V gene has CDR1 SGHRS and CDR2 YFSETQ. With 4 bases clipped from V and 4 bases from J, the junction kept 2 bases outside the gene matches. The CDR3 length is 15 residues. The CDR3 DNA sequence: TGCGCCAGCAGCCTGGGACTAGCGGGATACAATGAGCAGTTCTTC. Protein product: CASSLGLAGYNEQFF.

The gene calls are TRBV7-9 and TRBJ1-4; no clear D gene. Trimming stripped 5 bases from V and 2 bases from J, with 9 bases between. Germline lookup yields CDR1 SEHNR and CDR2 FQNEAQ (reference sequence). This CDR3 contains 14 residues. CDR3 in amino acids: CASSREFTNEKLFF. In DNA form, the CDR3 reads TGTGCCAGCAGCCGAGAATTCACTAATGAAAAACTGTTTTTT.

The V and J genes are TRBV5-1 and TRBJ2-3; no definite D call. With 6 bases removed from V and 0 bases from J, the gap between germline ends came to 11 bases. The length of the CDR3 is 14 residues. The V gene's germline CDR1 is SGHRS and CDR2 YFSETQ. CDR3 nucleotide sequence: TGCGCCAGCAAGTCGGCAACCAGCACAGATACGCAGTATTTT. Encoded protein: CASKSATSTDTQYF.

V and J are TRBV6-1 and TRBJ2-7; tentatively, D is TRBD1 (5 bases). This CDR3 is 15 amino acids long. V was trimmed by 1 base and J by 7 bases, leaving 17 bases between them. The germline V gene has CDR1 MNHNS and CDR2 SASEGT. CDR3 loop: CASSEVRFRAEEQYF. In DNA form, the CDR3 reads TGTGCCAGCAGTGAAGTCCGATTCAGGGCTGAGGAGCAGTACTTC.

CDR3 bases: TGTGCCAGCTCACCTATCGCAAACCCATACGAGCAGTACTTC. It yields the protein CASSPIANPYEQYF. J is TRBJ2-7 and V is TRBV18; D remains unclear. Germline V gene data show CDR1 as KGHSH and CDR2 as LQKENI. Between the trimmed V and J ends, which lost 3 bases and 4 bases, there was a span of 13 bases. This CDR3 contains 14 residues.

The V gene is TRBV7-2, the J gene TRBJ2-5, with 7 positions matching TRBD1. Germline assignment: CDR1 SGHTA and CDR2 FQGNSA. CDR3 length: 15 amino acids. The ends lost 0 bases at V and 7 bases at J; junction bases unmatched: 8. The CDR3 bases are TGTGCCAGCAGCTTAGCAGGGGGCACCGGTGGGACCCAGTACTTC. It specifies CASSLAGGTGGTQYF.

This clone was seen once. The chain carries TRBV9 and TRBJ2-2; D is unclear. The CDR3 is 15 residues long. Germline CDR1 and CDR2: SGDLS and YYNGEE. The V end was cut by 0 bases, the J end by 2 bases, with 8 bases between. The CDR3 DNA follows: TGTGCCAGCAGCGTAGAAAGTGGAAACACCGGGGAGCTGTTTTTT. Its translation: CASSVESGNTGELFF.

The chain is built from TRBV19 and TRBJ2-5; TRBD2 might be the D (6 bases). Trimming removed 5 bases from V and 4 bases from J, with 17 bases in between. Germline loops: CDR1 LNHDA, CDR2 SQIVND (reference sequence). This CDR3 comprises 15 residues. CDR3: CASSGAIAALETQYF. The CDR3, as DNA: TGTGCCAGTAGTGGAGCTATAGCGGCCTTAGAGACCCAGTACTTC. Full variable domain (remainder filled in from reference TRBV19 and TRBJ2-5): DGGITQSPKYLFRKEGQNVTLSCEQNLNHDAMYWYRQDPGQGLRLIYYSQIVNDFQKGDIAEGYSVSREKKESFPLTVTSAQKNPTAFYLCASSGAIAALETQYFGPGTRLLVL.

Here the CDR3 reads CASSPLQGRNEKLFF. The CDR3 region has the DNA TGTGCCAGCAGCCCACTCCAAGGGAGGAATGAAAAACTGTTTTTT. This chain joins TRBV7-9 and TRBJ1-4; D unclear. This CDR3 comprises 15 residues. Trimming took 5 bases from V and 5 from J, leaving 15 bases between them. Germline assignment: CDR1 SEHNR and CDR2 FQNEAQ (reference sequence).

The chain combines TRBV27 with TRBJ2-2; D is unresolved. The CDR3 totals 15 residues. The germline V gene has CDR1 MNHEY and CDR2 SMNVEV (reference sequence). V was cut by 5 bases and J by 3 bases, with 13 bases left in between. This CDR3 is CASSPLGPYTGELFF. The CDR3 DNA is TGTGCCAGCAGTCCCCTGGGCCCTTACACCGGGGAGCTGTTTTTT.

The sample holds a few counts of this clone. The chain uses TRBV10-1 and TRBJ2-7; D remains ambiguous. The germline gives CDR1 WNHNN, CDR2 SYGVQD (reference sequence). The CDR3 covers 14 residues. With 3 bases removed from V and 3 bases from J, the gap between germline ends came to 12 bases. The CDR3 DNA reads TGCGCCAGCAGTGATGAGTCCTTTTACTACGAGCAGTACTTC. Translation gives CASSDESFYYEQYF.

The chain uses TRBV4-3 and TRBJ1-2; maybe TRBD1 (5 bases). The CDR3 loop spans 15 amino acids. CDR1 and CDR2 (germline): LGHNA, YSLEER. Between the trimmed V and J ends, which lost 0 bases and 5 bases, there was a span of 13 bases. DNA for the CDR3: TGCGCCAGCAGCCAAGATTCAGGGCGGGGGTATGGCTACACCTTC. Residues: CASSQDSGRGYGYTF.

This clone was picked up a small number of times. The genes are TRBV6-9 and TRBJ2-1; TRBD2 matches at 7 bases. The length of the CDR3 is 11 residues. Germline V gene data show CDR1 as MNHGY and CDR2 as SVAAGI. Losses at the gene ends were 6 bases for V and 7 bases for J; bases not matched to a gene: 0. The CDR3 region is CASRAGNEQFF. The DNA of the CDR3 is TGTGCCAGCAGAGCGGGGAATGAGCAGTTCTTC.

V and J are TRBV18 and TRBJ2-1; TRBD1 agrees at 8 bases. Trimming cost V 5 bases and J 6 bases; bases outside gene matches: 3. The CDR3 covers 13 residues. The germline CDR1 and CDR2 sequences are KGHSH and LQKENI. CDR3 DNA sequence: TGTGCCAGCTCAAAGACAGGGGTCAATGAGCAGTTCTTC. Translated, it gives CASSKTGVNEQFF.

This clone was seen a handful of times. The V and J genes are TRBV29-1 and TRBJ2-3, with D unresolved. The V end lost 1 base, the J end lost 4 bases, and 6 bases lay between the germline ends. This CDR3 is 12 amino acids long. Germline CDR1 and CDR2: SQVTM and ANQGSEA. CDR3 amino acids: CSVEGVSDTQYF. CDR3 DNA sequence: TGCAGCGTTGAAGGCGTGTCAGATACGCAGTATTTT.

CDR3 in DNA: TGCGCCAGTAGTCCGCAGGGGGCCCACGAGCAGTACTTC. Protein: CASSPQGAHEQYF. The gene calls are TRBV5-1 and TRBJ2-7, with TRBD1 identical over 8 bases. V lost 8 bases to trimming and J lost 5 bases; unmatched junction nucleotides: 9. This CDR3 spans 13 amino acids. The germline CDR1 and CDR2 sequences are SGHRS and YFSETQ.

J is TRBJ2-5 and V is TRBV7-3, with D unresolved. Germline values: CDR1 SGHTA, CDR2 FQGTGA. The germline V and J ends were trimmed by 0 bases and 5 bases, with 16 bases remaining between them. This CDR3 comprises 16 residues. The CDR3 nucleotides are TGTGCCAGCAGCTTAACACCGAATAGTAGTTTCGAGACCCAGTACTTC. Amino acids: CASSLTPNSSFETQYF.